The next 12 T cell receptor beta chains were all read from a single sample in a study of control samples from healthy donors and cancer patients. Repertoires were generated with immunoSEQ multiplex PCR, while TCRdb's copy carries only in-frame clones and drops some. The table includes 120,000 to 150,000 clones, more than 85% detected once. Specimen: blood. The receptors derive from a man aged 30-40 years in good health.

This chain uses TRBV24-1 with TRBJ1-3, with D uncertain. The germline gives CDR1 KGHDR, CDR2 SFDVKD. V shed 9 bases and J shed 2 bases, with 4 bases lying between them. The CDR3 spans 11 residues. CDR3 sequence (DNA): TGTGCCACCTCTACTGGAAACACCATATATTTT. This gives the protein CATSTGNTIYF.

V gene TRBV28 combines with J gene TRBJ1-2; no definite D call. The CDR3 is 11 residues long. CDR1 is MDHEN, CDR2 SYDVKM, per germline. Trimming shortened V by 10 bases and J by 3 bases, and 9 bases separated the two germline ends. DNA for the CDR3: TGTGCCACCCGGACTGACTATGGCTACACCTTC. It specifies CATRTDYGYTF.

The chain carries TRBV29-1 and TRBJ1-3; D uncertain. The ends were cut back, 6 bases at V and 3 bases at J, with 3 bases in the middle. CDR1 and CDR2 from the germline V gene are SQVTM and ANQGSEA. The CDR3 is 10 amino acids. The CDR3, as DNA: TGCAGCGTACATGGAAACACCATATATTTT. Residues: CSVHGNTIYF.

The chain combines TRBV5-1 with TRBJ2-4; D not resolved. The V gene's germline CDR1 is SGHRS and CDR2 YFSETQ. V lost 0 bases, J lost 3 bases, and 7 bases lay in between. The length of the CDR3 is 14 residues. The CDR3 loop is CASSLVGVKNIQYF. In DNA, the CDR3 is TGCGCCAGCAGCTTGGTAGGAGTCAAAAACATTCAGTACTTC.

In DNA, the CDR3 is TGCAGCGTTGAACCGGGACTAGCGGGGGGGACTCGCGGTTCCTACAATGAGCAGTTCTTC. This sequence encodes CSVEPGLAGGTRGSYNEQFF. V and J are TRBV29-1 and TRBJ2-1; 16 bases line up with TRBD2. Germline values: CDR1 SQVTM, CDR2 ANQGSEA. The V segment lost 2 bases and the J segment 1 base; nucleotides outside the gene matches: 11. The CDR3 length is 20 residues.

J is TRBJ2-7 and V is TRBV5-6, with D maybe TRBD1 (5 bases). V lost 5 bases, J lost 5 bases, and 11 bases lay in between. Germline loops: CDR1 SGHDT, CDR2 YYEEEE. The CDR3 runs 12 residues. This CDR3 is CASSGAVHEQYF. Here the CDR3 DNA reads TGTGCCAGCAGTGGGGCCGTCCACGAGCAGTACTTC.

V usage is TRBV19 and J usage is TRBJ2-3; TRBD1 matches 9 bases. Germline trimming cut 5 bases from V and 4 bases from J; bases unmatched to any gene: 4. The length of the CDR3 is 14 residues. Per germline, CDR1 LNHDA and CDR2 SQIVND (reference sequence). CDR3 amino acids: CASSATGGPDTQYF. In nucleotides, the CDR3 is TGTGCCAGTAGTGCAACAGGGGGCCCAGATACGCAGTATTTT.

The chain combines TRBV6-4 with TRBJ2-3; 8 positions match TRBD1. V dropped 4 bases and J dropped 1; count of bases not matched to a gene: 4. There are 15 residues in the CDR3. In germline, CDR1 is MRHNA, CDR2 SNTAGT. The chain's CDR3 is CASSASGQGTDTQYF. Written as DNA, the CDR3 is TGTGCCAGCAGTGCCTCGGGACAGGGCACAGATACGCAGTATTTT.

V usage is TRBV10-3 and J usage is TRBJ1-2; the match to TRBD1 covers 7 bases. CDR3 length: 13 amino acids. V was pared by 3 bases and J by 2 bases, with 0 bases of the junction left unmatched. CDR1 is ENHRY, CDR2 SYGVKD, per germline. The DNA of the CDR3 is TGTGCCATCAGTGACAGGGGGAACTATGGCTACACCTTC. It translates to CAISDRGNYGYTF.

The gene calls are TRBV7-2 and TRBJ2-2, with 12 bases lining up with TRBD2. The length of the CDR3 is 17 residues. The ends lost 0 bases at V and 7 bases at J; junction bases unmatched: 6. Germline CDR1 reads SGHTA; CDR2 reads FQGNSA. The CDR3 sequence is CASSLAPSGGAGGELFF. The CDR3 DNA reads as TGTGCCAGCAGCTTAGCGCCTAGCGGGGGGGCTGGCGGGGAGCTGTTTTTT.

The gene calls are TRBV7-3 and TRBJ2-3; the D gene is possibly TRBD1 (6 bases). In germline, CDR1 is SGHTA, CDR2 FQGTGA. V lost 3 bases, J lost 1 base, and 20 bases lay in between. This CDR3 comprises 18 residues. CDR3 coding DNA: TGTGCCAGCAGCTTCCAGGTATTTGGGGGCGCCGGCACAGATACGCAGTATTTT. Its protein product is CASSFQVFGGAGTDTQYF.

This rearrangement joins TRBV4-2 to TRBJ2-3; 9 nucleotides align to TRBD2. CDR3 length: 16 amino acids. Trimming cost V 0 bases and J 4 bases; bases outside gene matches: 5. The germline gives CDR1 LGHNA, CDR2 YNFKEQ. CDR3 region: CASSQDPRGGADTQYF. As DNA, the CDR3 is TGTGCCAGCAGCCAAGACCCGCGGGGGGGCGCAGATACGCAGTATTTT.